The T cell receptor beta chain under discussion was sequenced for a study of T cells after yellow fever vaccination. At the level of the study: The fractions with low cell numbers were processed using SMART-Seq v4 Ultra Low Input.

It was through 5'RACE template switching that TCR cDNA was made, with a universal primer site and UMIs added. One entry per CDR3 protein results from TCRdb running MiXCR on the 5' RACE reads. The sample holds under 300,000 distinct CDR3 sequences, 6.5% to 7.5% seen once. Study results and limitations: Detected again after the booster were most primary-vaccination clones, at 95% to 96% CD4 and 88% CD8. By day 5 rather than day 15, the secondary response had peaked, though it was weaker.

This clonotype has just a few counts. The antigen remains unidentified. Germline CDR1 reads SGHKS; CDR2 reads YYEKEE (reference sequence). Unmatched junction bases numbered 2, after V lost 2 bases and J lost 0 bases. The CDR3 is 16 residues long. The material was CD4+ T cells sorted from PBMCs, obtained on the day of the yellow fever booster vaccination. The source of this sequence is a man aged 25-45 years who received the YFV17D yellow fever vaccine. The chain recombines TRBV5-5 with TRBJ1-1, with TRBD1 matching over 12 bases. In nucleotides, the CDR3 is TGTGCCAGCAGCTTAGGGACAGGGGGCTTGAACACTGAAGCTTTCTTT. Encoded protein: CASSLGTGGLNTEAFF.